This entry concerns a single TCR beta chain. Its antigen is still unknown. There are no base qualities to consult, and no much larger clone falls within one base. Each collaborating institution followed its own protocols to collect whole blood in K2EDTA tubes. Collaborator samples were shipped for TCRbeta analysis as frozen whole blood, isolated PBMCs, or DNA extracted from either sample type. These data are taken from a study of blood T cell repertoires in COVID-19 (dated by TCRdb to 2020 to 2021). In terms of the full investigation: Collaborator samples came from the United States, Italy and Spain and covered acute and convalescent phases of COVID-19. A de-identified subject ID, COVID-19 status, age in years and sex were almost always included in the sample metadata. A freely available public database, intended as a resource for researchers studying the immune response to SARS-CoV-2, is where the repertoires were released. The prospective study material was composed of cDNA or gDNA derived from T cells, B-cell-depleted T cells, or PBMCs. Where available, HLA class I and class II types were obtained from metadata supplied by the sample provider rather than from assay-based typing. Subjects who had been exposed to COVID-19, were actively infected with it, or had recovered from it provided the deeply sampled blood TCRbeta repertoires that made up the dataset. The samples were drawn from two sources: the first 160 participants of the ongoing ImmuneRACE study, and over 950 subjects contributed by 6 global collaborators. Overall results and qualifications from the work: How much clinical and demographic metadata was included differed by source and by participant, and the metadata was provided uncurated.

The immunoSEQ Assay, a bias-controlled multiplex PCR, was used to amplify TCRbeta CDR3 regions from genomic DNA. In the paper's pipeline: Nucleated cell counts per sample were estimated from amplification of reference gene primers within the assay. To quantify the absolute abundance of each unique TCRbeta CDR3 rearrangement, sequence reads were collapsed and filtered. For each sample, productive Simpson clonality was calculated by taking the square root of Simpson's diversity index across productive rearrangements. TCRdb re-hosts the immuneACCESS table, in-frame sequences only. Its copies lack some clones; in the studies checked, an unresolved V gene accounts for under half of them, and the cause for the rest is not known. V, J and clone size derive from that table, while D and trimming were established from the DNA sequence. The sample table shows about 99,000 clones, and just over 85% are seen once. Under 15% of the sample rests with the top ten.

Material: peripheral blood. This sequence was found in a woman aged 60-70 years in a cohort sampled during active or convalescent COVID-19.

The nucleotides are TGCACCAGCAGCCAGGCCTGGCTAGCGGGAGATCCCTACGAGCAGTACTTC. Translated, this gives CTSSQAWLAGDPYEQYF. The chain was built from TRBV1 and TRBJ2-7; the table's D call TRBD2 went unverified against the DNA. TRBV1 is a pseudogene. Reading from cysteine to phenylalanine, the CDR3 counts 17 amino acids. Of all the DNA, just the CDR3 is kept, 51 bases in frame from base 1.